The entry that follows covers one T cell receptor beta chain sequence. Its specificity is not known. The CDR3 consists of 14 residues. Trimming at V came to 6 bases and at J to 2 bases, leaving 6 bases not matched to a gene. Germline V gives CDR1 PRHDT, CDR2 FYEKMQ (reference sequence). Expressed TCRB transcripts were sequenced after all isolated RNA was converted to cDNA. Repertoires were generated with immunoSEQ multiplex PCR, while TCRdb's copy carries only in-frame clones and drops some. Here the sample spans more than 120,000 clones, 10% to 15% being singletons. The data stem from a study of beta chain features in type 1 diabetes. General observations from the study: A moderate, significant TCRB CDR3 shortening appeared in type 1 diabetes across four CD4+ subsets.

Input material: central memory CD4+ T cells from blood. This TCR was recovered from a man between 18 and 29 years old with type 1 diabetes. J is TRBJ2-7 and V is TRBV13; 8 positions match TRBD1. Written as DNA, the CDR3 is TGTGCCAGCAGGGCGAGACAGGGGACCTACGAGCAGTACTTC. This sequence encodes CASRARQGTYEQYF. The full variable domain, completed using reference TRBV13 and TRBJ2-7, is AAGVIQSPRHLIKEKRETATLKCYPIPRHDTVYWYQQGPGQDPQFLISFYEKMQSDKGSIPDRFSAQQFSDYHSELNMSSLELGDSALYFCASRARQGTYEQYFGPGTRLTVT.